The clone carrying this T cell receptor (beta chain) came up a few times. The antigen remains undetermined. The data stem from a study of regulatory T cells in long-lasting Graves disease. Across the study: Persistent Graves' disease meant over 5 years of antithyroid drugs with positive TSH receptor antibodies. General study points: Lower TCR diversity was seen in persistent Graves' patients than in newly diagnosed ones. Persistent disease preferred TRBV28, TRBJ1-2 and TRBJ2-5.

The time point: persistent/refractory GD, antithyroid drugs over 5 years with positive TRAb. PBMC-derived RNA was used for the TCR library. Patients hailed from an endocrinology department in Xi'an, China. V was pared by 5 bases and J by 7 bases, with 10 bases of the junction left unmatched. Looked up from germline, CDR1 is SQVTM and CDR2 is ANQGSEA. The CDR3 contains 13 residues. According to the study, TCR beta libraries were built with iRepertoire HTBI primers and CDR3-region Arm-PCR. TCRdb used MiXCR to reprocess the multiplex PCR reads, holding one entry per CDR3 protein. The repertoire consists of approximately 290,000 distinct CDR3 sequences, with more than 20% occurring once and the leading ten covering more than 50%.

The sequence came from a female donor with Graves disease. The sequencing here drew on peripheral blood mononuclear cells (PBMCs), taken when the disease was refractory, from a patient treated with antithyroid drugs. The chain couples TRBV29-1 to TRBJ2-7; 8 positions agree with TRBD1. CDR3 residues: CSVMRQGAGEQYF. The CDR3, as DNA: TGCAGCGTTATGCGGCAGGGGGCAGGGGAGCAGTACTTC.